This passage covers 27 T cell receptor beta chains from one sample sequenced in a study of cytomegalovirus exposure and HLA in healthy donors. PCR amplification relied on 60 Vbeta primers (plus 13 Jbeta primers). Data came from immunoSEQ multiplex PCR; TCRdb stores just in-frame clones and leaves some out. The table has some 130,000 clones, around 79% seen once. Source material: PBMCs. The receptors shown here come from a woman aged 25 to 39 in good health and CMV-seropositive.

This chain's CDR3 is CATRRRSGGPSETQYF. DNA for the CDR3: TGTGCCACCAGAAGAAGGTCGGGGGGGCCCTCAGAGACCCAGTACTTC. This sequence joins TRBV15 and TRBJ2-5, with TRBD2 matching over 8 bases. There are 16 residues in the CDR3. CDR1 is LNHNV and CDR2 is YYDKDF in the germline V gene (reference sequence). Trimming cost V 6 bases and J 4 bases; bases outside gene matches: 13.

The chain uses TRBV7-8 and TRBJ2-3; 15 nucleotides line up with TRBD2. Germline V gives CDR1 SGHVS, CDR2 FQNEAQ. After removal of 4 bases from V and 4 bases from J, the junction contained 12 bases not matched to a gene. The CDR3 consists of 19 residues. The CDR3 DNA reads TGTGCCAGCAGCTCAGGGACTAGCGGGGGGCCCTTCCCCGCAGATACGCAGTATTTT. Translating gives CASSSGTSGGPFPADTQYF.

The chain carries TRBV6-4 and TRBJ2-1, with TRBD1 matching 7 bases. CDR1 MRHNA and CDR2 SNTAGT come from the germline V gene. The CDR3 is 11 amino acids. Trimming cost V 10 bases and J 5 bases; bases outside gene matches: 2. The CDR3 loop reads CAKGQDNEQFF. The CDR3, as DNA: TGTGCCAAAGGACAGGACAATGAGCAGTTCTTC.

CDR3 coding DNA: TGTGCCAGCAGTGCCGCCGGAGGCGGAGTCTCAGGTCAGCCCCAGCATTTT. This translates into CASSAAGGGVSGQPQHF. The chain links TRBV28 to TRBJ1-5; no clear D gene. The V end was cut by 5 bases, the J end by 6 bases, with 23 bases between. CDR3 length: 17 amino acids. Germline CDR1 reads MDHEN; CDR2 reads SYDVKM. The full variable domain, rest sourced from reference TRBV28 and TRBJ1-5, is DVKVTQSSRYLVKRTGEKVFLECVQDMDHENMFWYRQDPGLGLRLIYFSYDVKMKEKGDIPEGYSVSREKKERFSLILESASTNQTSMYLCASSAAGGGVSGQPQHFGDGTRLSIL.

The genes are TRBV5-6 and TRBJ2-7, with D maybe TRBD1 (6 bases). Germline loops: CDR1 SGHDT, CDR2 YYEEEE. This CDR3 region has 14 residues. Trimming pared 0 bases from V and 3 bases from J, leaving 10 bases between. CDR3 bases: TGTGCCAGCAGCTTGGAAGGGACAAACTACGAGCAGTACTTC. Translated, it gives CASSLEGTNYEQYF.

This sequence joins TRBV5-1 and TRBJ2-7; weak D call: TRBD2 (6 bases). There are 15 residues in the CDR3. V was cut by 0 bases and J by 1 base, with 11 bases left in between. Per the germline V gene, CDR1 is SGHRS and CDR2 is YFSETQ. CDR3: CASSLEGTESYEQYF. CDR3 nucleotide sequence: TGCGCCAGCAGCTTGGAGGGGACTGAATCCTACGAGCAGTACTTC.

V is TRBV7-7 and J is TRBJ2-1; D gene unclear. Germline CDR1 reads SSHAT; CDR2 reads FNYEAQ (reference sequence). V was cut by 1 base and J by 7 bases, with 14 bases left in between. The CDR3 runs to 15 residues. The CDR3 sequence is CASSLGLGSPNEQFF. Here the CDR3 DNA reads TGTGCCAGCAGCTTAGGTTTGGGCAGTCCTAATGAGCAGTTCTTC.

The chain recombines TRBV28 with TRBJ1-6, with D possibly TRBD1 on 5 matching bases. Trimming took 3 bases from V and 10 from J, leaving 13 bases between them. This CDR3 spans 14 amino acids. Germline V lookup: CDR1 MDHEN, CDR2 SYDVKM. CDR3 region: CASSLGGARSPLHF. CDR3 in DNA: TGTGCCAGCAGTTTGGGTGGGGCGCGATCACCCCTCCACTTT.

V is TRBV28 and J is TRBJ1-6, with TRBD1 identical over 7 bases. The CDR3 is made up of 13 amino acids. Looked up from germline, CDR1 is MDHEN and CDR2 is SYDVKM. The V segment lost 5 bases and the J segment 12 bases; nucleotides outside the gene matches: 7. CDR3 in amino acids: CASSPGTARPLHF. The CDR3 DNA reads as TGTGCCAGCAGTCCAGGGACAGCGAGACCCCTCCACTTT.

The CDR3 sequence: CASSLLLAGTYNEQFF. CDR3 DNA: TGCGCCAGCAGCTTGTTACTAGCGGGAACCTACAATGAGCAGTTCTTC. The chain is built from TRBV5-1 and TRBJ2-1; the match to TRBD2 covers 10 bases. The V gene end was trimmed by 1 base and the J gene end by 2 bases; junction bases not matched to a gene: 3. The CDR3 consists of 16 residues. The germline CDR1 and CDR2 sequences are SGHRS and YFSETQ.

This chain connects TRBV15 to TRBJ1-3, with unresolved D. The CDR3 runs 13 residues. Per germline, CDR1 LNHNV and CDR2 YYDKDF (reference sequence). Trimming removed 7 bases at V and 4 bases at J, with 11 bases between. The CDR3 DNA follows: TGTGCCACCACCCTAGAAGTAGGAAACACCATATATTTT. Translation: CATTLEVGNTIYF.

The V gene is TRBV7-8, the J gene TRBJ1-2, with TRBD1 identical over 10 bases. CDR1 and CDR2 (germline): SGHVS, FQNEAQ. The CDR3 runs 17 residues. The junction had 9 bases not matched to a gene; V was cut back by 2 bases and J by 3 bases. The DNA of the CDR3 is TGTGCCAGCAGCTTACTCCCGACCGGGACAGGGGACTATGGCTACACCTTC. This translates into CASSLLPTGTGDYGYTF.

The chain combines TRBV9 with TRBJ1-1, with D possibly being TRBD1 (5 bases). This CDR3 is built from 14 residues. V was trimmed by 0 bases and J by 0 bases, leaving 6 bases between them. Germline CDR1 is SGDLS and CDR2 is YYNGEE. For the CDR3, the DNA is TGTGCCAGCAGCGTAGCAGGGATGAACACTGAAGCTTTCTTT. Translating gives CASSVAGMNTEAFF.

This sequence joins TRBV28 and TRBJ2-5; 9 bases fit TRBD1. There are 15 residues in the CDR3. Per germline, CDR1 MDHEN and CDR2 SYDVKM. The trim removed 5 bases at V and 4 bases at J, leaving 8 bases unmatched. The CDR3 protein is CASSVGQGDGETQYF. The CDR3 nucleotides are TGTGCCAGCAGTGTGGGACAGGGAGACGGAGAGACCCAGTACTTC.

The CDR3 here is CSVEDPGTVSYEQYF. In DNA, the CDR3 is TGCAGCGTTGAGGACCCCGGGACAGTCTCCTACGAGCAGTACTTC. This rearrangement joins TRBV29-1 to TRBJ2-7; 7 nucleotides match TRBD1. Germline trimming cut 3 bases from V and 0 bases from J; bases unmatched to any gene: 8. Germline CDR1 SQVTM, CDR2 ANQGSEA. This CDR3 comprises 15 residues.

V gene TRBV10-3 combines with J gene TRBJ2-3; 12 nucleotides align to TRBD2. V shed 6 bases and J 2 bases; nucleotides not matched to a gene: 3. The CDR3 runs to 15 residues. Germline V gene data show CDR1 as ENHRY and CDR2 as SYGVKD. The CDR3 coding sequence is TGTGCCATCAGCAGGACTAGCGGGGCCACAGATACGCAGTATTTT. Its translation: CAISRTSGATDTQYF.

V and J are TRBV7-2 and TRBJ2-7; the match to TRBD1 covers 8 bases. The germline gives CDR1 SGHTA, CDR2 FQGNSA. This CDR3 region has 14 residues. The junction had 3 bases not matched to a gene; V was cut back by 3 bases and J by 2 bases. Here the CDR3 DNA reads TGTGCCAGCAGCTTTCAGGACAGGGCCTACGAGCAGTACTTC. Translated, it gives CASSFQDRAYEQYF. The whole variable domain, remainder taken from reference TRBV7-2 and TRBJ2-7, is GAGVSQSPSNKVTEKGKDVELRCDPISGHTALYWYRQSLGQGLEFLIYFQGNSAPDKSGLPSDRFSAERTGGSVSTLTIQRTQQEDSAVYLCASSFQDRAYEQYFGPGTRLTVT.

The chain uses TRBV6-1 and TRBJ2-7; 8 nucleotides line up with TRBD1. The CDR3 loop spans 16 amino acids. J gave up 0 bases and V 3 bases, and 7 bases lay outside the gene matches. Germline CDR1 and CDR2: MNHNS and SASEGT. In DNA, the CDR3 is TGTGCCAGCAGTGATCCGAGACAGGGGAGCTCCTACGAGCAGTACTTC. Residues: CASSDPRQGSSYEQYF.

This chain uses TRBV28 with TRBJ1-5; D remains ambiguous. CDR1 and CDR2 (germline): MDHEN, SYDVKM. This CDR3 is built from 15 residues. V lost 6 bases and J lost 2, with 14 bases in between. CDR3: CASRSTVGGNQPQHF. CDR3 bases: TGTGCCAGCAGGTCCACGGTGGGAGGCAATCAGCCCCAGCATTTT.

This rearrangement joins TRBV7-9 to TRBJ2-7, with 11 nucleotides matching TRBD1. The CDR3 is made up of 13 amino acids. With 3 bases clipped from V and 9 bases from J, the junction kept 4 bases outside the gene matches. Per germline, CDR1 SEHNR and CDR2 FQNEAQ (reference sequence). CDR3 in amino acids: CASSFGQGARQYF. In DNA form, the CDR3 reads TGTGCCAGCAGCTTCGGACAGGGGGCGAGGCAGTACTTC.

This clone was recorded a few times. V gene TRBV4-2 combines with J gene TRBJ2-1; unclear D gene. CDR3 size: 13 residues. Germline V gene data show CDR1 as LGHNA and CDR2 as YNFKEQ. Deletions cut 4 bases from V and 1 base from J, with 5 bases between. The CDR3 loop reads CASSPRSYNEQFF. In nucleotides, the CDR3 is TGTGCCAGCAGCCCCCGTTCCTACAATGAGCAGTTCTTC.

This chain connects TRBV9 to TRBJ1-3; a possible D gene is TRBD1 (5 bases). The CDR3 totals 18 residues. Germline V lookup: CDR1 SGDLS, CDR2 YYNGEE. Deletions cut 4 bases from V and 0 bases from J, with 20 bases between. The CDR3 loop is CASSPSNQGIHSGNTIYF. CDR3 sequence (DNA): TGTGCCAGCAGCCCCAGTAATCAGGGCATCCACTCTGGAAACACCATATATTTT.

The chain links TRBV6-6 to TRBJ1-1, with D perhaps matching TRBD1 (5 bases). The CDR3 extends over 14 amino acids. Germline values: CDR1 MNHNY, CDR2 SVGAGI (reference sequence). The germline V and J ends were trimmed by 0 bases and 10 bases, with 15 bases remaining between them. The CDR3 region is CASSYSDILDRAFF. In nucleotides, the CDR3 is TGTGCCAGCAGTTACTCGGACATCCTTGACCGAGCTTTCTTT.

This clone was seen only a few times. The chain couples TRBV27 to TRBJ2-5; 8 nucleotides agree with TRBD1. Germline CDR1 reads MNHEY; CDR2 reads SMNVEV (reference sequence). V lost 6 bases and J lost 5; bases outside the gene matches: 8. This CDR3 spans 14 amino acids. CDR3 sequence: CASSRQGMWETQYF. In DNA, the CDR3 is TGTGCCAGCAGCCGACAGGGGATGTGGGAGACCCAGTACTTC.

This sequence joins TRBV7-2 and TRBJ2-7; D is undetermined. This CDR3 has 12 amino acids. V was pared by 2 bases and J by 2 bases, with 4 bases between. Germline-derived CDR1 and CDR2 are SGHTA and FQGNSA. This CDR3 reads CASSLSPYEQYF. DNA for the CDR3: TGTGCCAGCAGCTTATCTCCCTACGAGCAGTACTTC. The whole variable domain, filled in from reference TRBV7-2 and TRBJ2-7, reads GAGVSQSPSNKVTEKGKDVELRCDPISGHTALYWYRQSLGQGLEFLIYFQGNSAPDKSGLPSDRFSAERTGGSVSTLTIQRTQQEDSAVYLCASSLSPYEQYFGPGTRLTVT.

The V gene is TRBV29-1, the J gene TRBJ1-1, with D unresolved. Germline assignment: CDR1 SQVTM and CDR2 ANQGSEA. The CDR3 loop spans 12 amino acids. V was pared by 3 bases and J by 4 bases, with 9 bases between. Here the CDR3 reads CSVDEVGTEAFF. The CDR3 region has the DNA TGCAGCGTTGATGAGGTAGGCACTGAAGCTTTCTTT. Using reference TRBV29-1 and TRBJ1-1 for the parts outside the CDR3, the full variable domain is SAVISQKPSRDICQRGTSLTIQCQVDSQVTMMFWYRQQPGQSLTLIATANQGSEATYESGFVIDKFPISRPNLTFSTLTVSNMSPEDSSIYLCSVDEVGTEAFFGQGTRLTVV.

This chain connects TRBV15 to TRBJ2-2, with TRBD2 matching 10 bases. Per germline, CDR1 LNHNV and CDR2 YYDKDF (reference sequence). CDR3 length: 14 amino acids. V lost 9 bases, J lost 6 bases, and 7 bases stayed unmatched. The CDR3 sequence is CATLPGTSAGELFF. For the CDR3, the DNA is TGTGCCACATTACCCGGGACTAGCGCCGGGGAGCTGTTTTTT.